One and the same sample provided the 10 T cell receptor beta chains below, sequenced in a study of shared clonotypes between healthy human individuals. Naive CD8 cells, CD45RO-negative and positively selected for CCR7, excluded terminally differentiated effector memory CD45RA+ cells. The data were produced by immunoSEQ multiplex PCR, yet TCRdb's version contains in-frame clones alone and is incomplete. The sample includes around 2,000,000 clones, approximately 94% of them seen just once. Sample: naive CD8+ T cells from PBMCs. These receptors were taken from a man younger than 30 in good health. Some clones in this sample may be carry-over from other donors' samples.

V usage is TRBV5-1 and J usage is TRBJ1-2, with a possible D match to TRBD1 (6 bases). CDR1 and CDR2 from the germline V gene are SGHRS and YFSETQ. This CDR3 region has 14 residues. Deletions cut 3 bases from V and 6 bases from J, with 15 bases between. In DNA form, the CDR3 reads TGCGCCAGCAGCTGGGGGCTCCCCCCGGATGGCTACACCTTC. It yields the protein CASSWGLPPDGYTF. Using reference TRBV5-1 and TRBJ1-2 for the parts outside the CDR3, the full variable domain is KAGVTQTPRYLIKTRGQQVTLSCSPISGHRSVSWYQQTPGQGLQFLFEYFSETQRNKGNFPGRFSGRQFSNSRSEMNVSTLELGDSALYLCASSWGLPPDGYTFGSGTRLTVV.

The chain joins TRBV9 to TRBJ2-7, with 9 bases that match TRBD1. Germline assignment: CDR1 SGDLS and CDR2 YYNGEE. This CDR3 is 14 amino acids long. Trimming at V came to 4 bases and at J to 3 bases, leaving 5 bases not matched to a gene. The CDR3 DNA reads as TGTGCCAGCAGCACAAGGACAGGGGACTACGAGCAGTACTTC. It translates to CASSTRTGDYEQYF.

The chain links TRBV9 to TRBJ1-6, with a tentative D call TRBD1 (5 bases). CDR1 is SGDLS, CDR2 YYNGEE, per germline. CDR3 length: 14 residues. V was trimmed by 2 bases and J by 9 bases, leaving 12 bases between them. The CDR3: CASSVSGGSSPLHF. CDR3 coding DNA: TGTGCCAGCAGCGTCAGCGGGGGTTCTTCACCCCTCCACTTT.

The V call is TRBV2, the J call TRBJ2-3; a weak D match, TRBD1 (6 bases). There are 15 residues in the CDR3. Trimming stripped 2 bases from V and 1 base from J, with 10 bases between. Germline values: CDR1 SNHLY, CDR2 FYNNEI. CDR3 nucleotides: TGTGCCAGCAGTGAAAGCAGGGGAGGCACAGATACGCAGTATTTT. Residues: CASSESRGGTDTQYF.

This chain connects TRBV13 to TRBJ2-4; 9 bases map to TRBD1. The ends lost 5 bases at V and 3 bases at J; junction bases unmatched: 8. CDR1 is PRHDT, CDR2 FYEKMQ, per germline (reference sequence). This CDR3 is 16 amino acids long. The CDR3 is CASSHDRGSVKNIQYF. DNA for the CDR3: TGTGCCAGCAGCCACGACAGGGGGTCGGTCAAAAACATTCAGTACTTC. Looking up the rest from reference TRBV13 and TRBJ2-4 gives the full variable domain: AAGVIQSPRHLIKEKRETATLKCYPIPRHDTVYWYQQGPGQDPQFLISFYEKMQSDKGSIPDRFSAQQFSDYHSELNMSSLELGDSALYFCASSHDRGSVKNIQYFGAGTRLSVL.

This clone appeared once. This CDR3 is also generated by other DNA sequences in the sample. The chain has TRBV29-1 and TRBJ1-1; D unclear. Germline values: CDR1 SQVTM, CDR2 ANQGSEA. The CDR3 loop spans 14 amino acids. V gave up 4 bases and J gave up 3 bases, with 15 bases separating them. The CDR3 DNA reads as TGCAGCGTTGGTGAGGGTAGGAAGTACACTGAAGCTTTCTTT. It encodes CSVGEGRKYTEAFF. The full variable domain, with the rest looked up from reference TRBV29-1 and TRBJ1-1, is SAVISQKPSRDICQRGTSLTIQCQVDSQVTMMFWYRQQPGQSLTLIATANQGSEATYESGFVIDKFPISRPNLTFSTLTVSNMSPEDSSIYLCSVGEGRKYTEAFFGQGTRLTVV.

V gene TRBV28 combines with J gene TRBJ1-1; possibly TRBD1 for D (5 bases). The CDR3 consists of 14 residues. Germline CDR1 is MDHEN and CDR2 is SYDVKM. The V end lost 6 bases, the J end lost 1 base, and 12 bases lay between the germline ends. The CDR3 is CASRNQGGNTEAFF. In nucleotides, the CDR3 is TGTGCCAGCAGAAACCAGGGTGGGAACACTGAAGCTTTCTTT.

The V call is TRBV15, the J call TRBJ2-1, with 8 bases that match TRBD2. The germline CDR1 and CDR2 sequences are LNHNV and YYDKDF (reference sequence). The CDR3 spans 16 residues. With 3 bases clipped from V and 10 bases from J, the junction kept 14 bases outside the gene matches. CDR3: CATSRAQRERQKEQFF. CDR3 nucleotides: TGTGCCACCAGCAGGGCACAGCGGGAGCGGCAAAAAGAGCAGTTCTTC. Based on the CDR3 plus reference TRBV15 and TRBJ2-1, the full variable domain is DAMVIQNPRYQVTQFGKPVTLSCSQTLNHNVMYWYQQKSSQAPKLLFHYYDKDFNNEADTPDNFQSRRPNTSFCFLDIRSPGLGDTAMYLCATSRAQRERQKEQFFGPGTRLTVL.

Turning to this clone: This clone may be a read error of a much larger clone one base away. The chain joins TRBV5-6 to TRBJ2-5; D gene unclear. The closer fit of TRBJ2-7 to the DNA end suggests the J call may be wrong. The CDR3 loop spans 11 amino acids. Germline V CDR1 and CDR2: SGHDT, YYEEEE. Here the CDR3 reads CASSDSHEQYF. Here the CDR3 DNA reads TGTGCCAGCAGCGACTCCCACGAGCAGTACTTC.

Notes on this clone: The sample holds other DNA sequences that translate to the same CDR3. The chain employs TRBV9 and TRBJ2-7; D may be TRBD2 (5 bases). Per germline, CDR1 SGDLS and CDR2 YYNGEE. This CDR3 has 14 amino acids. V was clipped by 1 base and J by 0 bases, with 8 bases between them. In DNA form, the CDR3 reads TGTGCCAGCAGCGTATATGGGAGCTCCTACGAGCAGTACTTC. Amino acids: CASSVYGSSYEQYF.